The 21 T cell receptor beta chains listed next were all sequenced from one sample in a study of spatial heterogeneity in lung cancer. TCRdb called the 5' RACE reads again in MiXCR, with one record for every CDR3 protein. The sample shows about 6,800 distinct CDR3 sequences, 14% to 15% of them seen only once. The time point denotes: sample taken at primary tumor resection. These receptors have no known antigen. Overall study results and limits: Counts that tracked tumor mutation counts were those of expanded intratumoral alpha and beta TCRs.

The input for sequencing was lung tumor tissue, taken at surgery. The receptors originated from a female donor with early-stage non-small cell lung cancer.

By its share, this clonotype is medium-sized. The chain has TRBV20-1 and TRBJ2-2, with 10 bases lining up with TRBD2. V lost 6 bases and J lost 7; bases outside the gene matches: 8. The CDR3 runs 14 residues. Per germline, CDR1 DFQATT and CDR2 SNEGSKA (reference sequence). CDR3 DNA sequence: TGCAGTGCAAAGAGCGGGGGGGCGGTCGGGGAGCTGTTTTTT. Translated: CSAKSGGAVGELFF.

This clonotype was picked up many times. The chain combines TRBV6-1 with TRBJ2-1, with D perhaps matching TRBD1 (6 bases). Between the trimmed V and J ends, which lost 6 bases and 4 bases, there was a span of 16 bases. The CDR3 runs to 15 residues. Germline CDR1 is MNHNS and CDR2 is SASEGT. CDR3 protein: CASRVGDMKYNEQFF. DNA for the CDR3: TGTGCCAGCAGGGTAGGGGACATGAAATACAATGAGCAGTTCTTC.

This clonotype is medium-sized by share. The J gene is TRBJ2-3, the V gene TRBV7-9; D possibly uses TRBD1 or TRBD2 (5 bases each). The CDR3 totals 14 residues. The V and J ends lost 5 bases and 4 bases respectively, with 13 bases between them. Looked up from germline, CDR1 is SEHNR and CDR2 is FQNEAQ (reference sequence). The CDR3 DNA is TGTGCCAGCAGCCAATTCGGGGCGTCAGATACGCAGTATTTT. As protein: CASSQFGASDTQYF.

This clonotype was counted at least ten times. The chain combines TRBV7-9 with TRBJ1-2, with no clear D. The V and J ends lost 5 bases and 4 bases respectively, with 14 bases between them. This CDR3 spans 14 amino acids. Germline assignment: CDR1 SEHNR and CDR2 FQNEAQ (reference sequence). The CDR3 region is CASSDATVIYGYTF. The CDR3 nucleotides are TGTGCCAGCAGCGACGCAACAGTTATCTATGGCTACACCTTC. The variable domain in full, with the rest retrieved from reference TRBV7-9 and TRBJ1-2, is DTGVSQNPRHKITKRGQNVTFRCDPISEHNRLYWYRQTLGQGPEFLTYFQNEAQLEKSRLLSDRFSAERPKGSFSTLEIQRTEQGDSAMYLCASSDATVIYGYTFGSGTRLTVV.

This clonotype was counted ten times or more. The V and J genes are TRBV6-5 and TRBJ1-2, with unresolved D. The CDR3 contains 13 residues. V was cut by 6 bases and J by 8 bases, with 16 bases left in between. Germline loops: CDR1 MNHEY, CDR2 SVGAGI. CDR3 region: CASSPGSPGGYTF. CDR3 bases: TGTGCCAGCAGCCCTGGGTCTCCGGGAGGCTACACCTTC.

Sample share makes this clonotype medium-sized. The chain has TRBV2 and TRBJ2-5; D is perhaps TRBD1 (6 bases). V was clipped by 6 bases and J by 7 bases, with 12 bases between them. The CDR3 totals 12 residues. CDR1 SNHLY and CDR2 FYNNEI come from the germline V gene. CDR3 sequence (DNA): TGTGCCAGCAGAGCACAGGGTTCGACCCAGTACTTC. It is translated as CASRAQGSTQYF.

V usage is TRBV14 and J usage is TRBJ2-1; no firm D call. The germline gives CDR1 SGHDN, CDR2 FVKESK. The CDR3 sequence is 13 residues long. The V end lost 1 base, the J end lost 4 bases, and 5 bases lay between the germline ends. CDR3 bases: TGTGCCAGCAGCCAAGTCCGATACAATGAGCAGTTCTTC. As protein: CASSQVRYNEQFF.

Many counts were recorded for this clonotype. This chain links TRBV18 with TRBJ2-1, with TRBD2 matching 9 bases. V dropped 10 bases and J dropped 5; count of bases not matched to a gene: 12. The germline V gene encodes CDR1 KGHSH and CDR2 LQKENI. The CDR3 loop spans 15 amino acids. The CDR3 DNA reads TGTGCCACCAAGACTAGCGGTCGAAGGGACAATGAGCAGTTCTTC. Its protein is CATKTSGRRDNEQFF.

This clonotype was seen many times. One junction end does not reproduce the germline sequence, and a read error may be involved. The J gene is TRBJ2-5, the V gene TRBV7-7; D remains unclear. The CDR3 length is 14 residues. Germline CDR1 reads SSHAT; CDR2 reads FNYEAQ (reference sequence). DNA of the CDR3: TGTGCTAGCAGCTTTACCGGGTCTCAAGAGACCCAGTACTTC. Protein product: CASSFTGSQETQYF.

This clonotype came up many times. The rearrangement uses TRBV19 and TRBJ1-5; TRBD1 is a possible D gene (5 bases). CDR3 length: 13 amino acids. The V end was cut by 2 bases, the J end by 4 bases, with 6 bases between. In germline, CDR1 is LNHDA, CDR2 SQIVND (reference sequence). The CDR3 nucleotides read TGTGCCAGTAGTATAAGACAGAATCAGCCCCAGCATTTT. This translates into CASSIRQNQPQHF.

Within the sample, this clonotype is medium-sized (0.01 to 0.1%). The CDR3, as DNA: TGTGCCAGCGCGGTTGAAGCGCCTATCACCTACGAGCAGTACTTC. It translates to CASAVEAPITYEQYF. This chain links TRBV28 with TRBJ2-7; no clear D. CDR1 is MDHEN, CDR2 SYDVKM, per germline. The CDR3 contains 15 residues. Deletions cut 8 bases from V and 2 bases from J, with 19 bases between.

This clonotype was seen many times. The chain couples TRBV30 to TRBJ2-7; D perhaps matches TRBD2 (7 bases). CDR3 size: 16 residues. Germline CDR1 reads GTSNPN; CDR2 reads SVGIG (reference sequence). V lost 3 bases and J lost 2, with 20 bases in between. Here the CDR3 DNA reads TGTGCCTGGAGGAGACGGGGGGCAGGCGGAACCTACGAGCAGTACTTC. It encodes CAWRRRGAGGTYEQYF.

This chain uses TRBV29-1 with TRBJ2-2, with a possible D match to TRBD2 (5 bases). V lost 6 bases, J lost 6 bases, and 8 bases lay in between. CDR3 length: 11 amino acids. The germline V gene encodes CDR1 SQVTM and CDR2 ANQGSEA. CDR3 in DNA: TGCAGCGTACTAGTCCCCGGGGAGCTGTTTTTT. Amino acid sequence: CSVLVPGELFF.

This clonotype is classed as medium-sized. J is TRBJ1-2 and V is TRBV20-1; D is unclear. CDR1 and CDR2 (germline): DFQATT, SNEGSKA (reference sequence). This CDR3 has 12 amino acids. Trimming removed 6 bases at V and 8 bases at J, with 16 bases between. The CDR3 region is CSAPLQWWGYTF. CDR3 in DNA: TGCAGTGCCCCTTTACAATGGTGGGGCTACACCTTC.

V is TRBV12-3 or TRBV12-4 and J is TRBJ1-1; D is unresolved. V lost 2 bases and J lost 1, with 11 bases in between. CDR3 length: 15 residues. CDR3 nucleotides: TGTGCCAGCAGTTTATTTGGCATCGGGAACACTGAAGCTTTCTTT. Translated, it gives CASSLFGIGNTEAFF.

This clonotype was counted ten times or more. This sequence joins TRBV6-5 and TRBJ1-4; D gene uncertain. CDR1 and CDR2 (germline): MNHEY, SVGAGI. This CDR3 spans 13 amino acids. V was cut by 5 bases and J by 7 bases, with 11 bases left in between. Here the CDR3 reads CASSRQWGEKLFF. CDR3 nucleotides: TGTGCCAGCAGTCGCCAGTGGGGTGAAAAACTGTTTTTT.

This clonotype showed up many times. In DNA form, the CDR3 reads TGTGCCAGCAGCGGTTTACGAACACGCGAGCAGTACTTC. This gives the protein CASSGLRTREQYF. The rearrangement uses TRBV12-3 or TRBV12-4 and TRBJ2-7; D unclear. V lost 6 bases, J lost 6 bases, and 15 bases lay in between. The CDR3 is made up of 13 amino acids.

This clonotype occurred many times. This chain links TRBV30 with TRBJ2-6; D ambiguous. Per germline, CDR1 GTSNPN and CDR2 SVGIG (reference sequence). The CDR3 extends over 15 amino acids. The V gene lost 0 bases and the J gene lost 0 bases, with 6 bases spanning the gap. CDR3 sequence: CAWSVFGSGANVLTF. The CDR3 DNA follows: TGTGCCTGGAGTGTTTTTGGCTCTGGGGCCAACGTCCTGACTTTC.

This clonotype came up many times. CDR3 protein: CSARRAGGTDTQYF. CDR3 DNA: TGCAGTGCTAGAAGGGCGGGGGGCACAGATACGCAGTATTTT. The rearrangement joins TRBV20-1 to TRBJ2-3; 7 bases are a match to TRBD2. The CDR3 has 14 residues. The V segment lost 2 bases and the J segment 1 base; nucleotides outside the gene matches: 3. Germline lookup yields CDR1 DFQATT and CDR2 SNEGSKA (reference sequence).

By share, this clonotype ranks as medium-sized. The rearrangement uses TRBV7-2 and TRBJ2-1; D unclear. Germline CDR1 and CDR2: SGHTA and FQGNSA. This CDR3 has 12 residues. V lost 6 bases, J lost 9 bases, and 12 bases lay in between. The CDR3 protein is CASSSWWGEQFF. The CDR3 DNA sequence: TGTGCCAGCAGTTCTTGGTGGGGTGAGCAGTTCTTC.

This clonotype was found many times. The rearrangement links TRBV29-1 to TRBJ1-2; no clear D. The length of the CDR3 is 13 residues. Germline V lookup: CDR1 SQVTM, CDR2 ANQGSEA. The CDR3 DNA follows: TGCAGTAGTCGGGAAGCCCCTACCGGGGGCTACACCTTC. Protein: CSSREAPTGGYTF. Looking up the rest from reference TRBV29-1 and TRBJ1-2 gives the full variable domain: SAVISQKPSRDICQRGTSLTIQCQVDSQVTMMFWYRQQPGQSLTLIATANQGSEATYESGFVIDKFPISRPNLTFSTLTVSNMSPEDSSIYLCSSREAPTGGYTFGSGTRLTVV.